The sequence of this T cell receptor beta chain was determined in a study of T cell responses to AZD1222 COVID-19 vaccine. Study-wide results and limits: Following two doses of AZD1222, Spike-specific TCR breadth and depth rose.

Comments on this clone: Its cognate antigen is unknown.

Assay: immunoSEQ multiplex PCR; the TCRdb copy retains only in-frame clones and omits some. The sample contains 75,000 to 95,000 clones, roughly 81% of which appear only once. Trimming took 4 bases from V and 0 from J, leaving 7 bases between them. Germline CDR1 is SGHRS and CDR2 is YFSETQ. There are 14 residues in the CDR3. This chain uses TRBV5-1 with TRBJ1-4; D uncertain. The receptor was isolated from an adult in good health. This specimen was peripheral blood, taken on day 0 of AZD1222 vaccination. The CDR3 DNA sequence: TGCGCCAGCAGCGAGTTCTCAACTAATGAAAAACTGTTTTTT. Its translation: CASSEFSTNEKLFF. Together with reference TRBV5-1 and TRBJ1-4, the CDR3 gives the full variable domain: KAGVTQTPRYLIKTRGQQVTLSCSPISGHRSVSWYQQTPGQGLQFLFEYFSETQRNKGNFPGRFSGRQFSNSRSEMNVSTLELGDSALYLCASSEFSTNEKLFFGSGTQLSVL.